This T cell receptor beta chain was captured in a study of T cell clones after liver transplantation (dated by TCRdb to about 2019). About the study as a whole: The samples were obtained from ITN030ST, a randomized trial that attempted immunosuppression withdrawal within 2 years after liver transplantation. Three of the eight recipients were HCV-positive; the others were transplanted for non-autoimmune, non-viral indications. Tolerance meant complete immunosuppression withdrawal for at least one year without liver enzymes rising beyond twice the upper limit of normal. Donor-reactive T cell clones were identified by TCRbeta sequencing following a pre-transplant mixed lymphocyte reaction and were subsequently tracked in post-transplant blood. The subjects received no induction therapy and were kept on standard immunosuppression until randomization at 12-24 months post-transplant. Of the 8 liver transplant recipients making up the studied cohort, 3 were classified as tolerant and 5 as non-tolerant. Blood samples were collected pre-transplant, pre-randomization before withdrawal, and post-randomization after either complete withdrawal or failed withdrawal. Third party-reactive TCRbeta sequences from pre-transplant MLRs were also identified as an antigen-independent comparator for donor-reactive sequences. Findings and caveats that apply to the study as a whole: Because no allograft tissue specimens were available, donor-reactive T cells may have migrated into the graft instead of being deleted. Low numbers of available donor cells limited the measurable donor-reactive repertoire in two subjects. A significant post-transplant decrease in circulating donor-reactive CD4 TCRbeta sequences was observed in most of the 8 subjects, irrespective of tolerance or HCV status. When repertoire turnover was accounted for, significantly reduced detection of donor-reactive sequences was found in 7 of 8 subjects for CD4 and in 8 of 8 subjects for CD8. Conclusions were preliminary, limited by small, heterogeneous patient numbers and non-standardized post-transplant time points. A greater decline was seen for donor-reactive sequences than for third party-reactive sequences, suggesting partial antigen-specific deletion unrelated to withdrawal success.

V sheds 4 bases and J sheds 4 bases, leaving 23 bases between their ends. CDR1 is given as SGHNT and CDR2 as YYREEE, both from the germline V gene (reference sequence). From its cysteine to its phenylalanine, the CDR3 spans 17 amino acids. The read is trimmed to its CDR3 DNA, 51 bases read in frame from base 1. Frozen genomic DNA underwent high-throughput TCRbeta CDR3 sequencing by immunoSEQ, including PCR amplification, mapping, bias correction and internal controls. The study's processing was this. Only productive rearrangements were retained, with each unique TCRbeta sequence defined by its CDR3 nucleotide sequence together with its V and J gene. Donor-reactive sequences required at least 5-fold expansion in CFSE-low cells versus unstimulated pre-transplant cells and at least 0.01% frequency. Minimum frequency thresholds were set for each subject based on the unstimulated sample with the lowest template count, ensuring at least 90% detection power. Repertoire turnover was measured by Jensen-Shannon divergence between the top 1000 TCRbeta sequences post- and pre-transplant. Changes in detection of donor-reactive sequences were tested with two-sided Fisher's exact tests. TCRdb stores this immuneACCESS table with in-frame sequences only. Part of the clones is absent; in the studies checked, under half of the shortfall reflects unresolved V genes, and no reason is known for the rest. V, J and clone size are taken as reported in that table, and D and trimming were inferred from the DNA itself. The sample yields tens of thousands of clones; 65% to 85% were counted once. 0.45% to 0.6% of the sample rests with the top ten.

Unstimulated PBMCs, after thawing, were stained for CD3, CD4 and CD8 and then FACS-sorted into CD3+CD4+ and CD3+CD8+ populations. All 8 studied subjects were randomized to withdrawal of immunosuppression. Genomic DNA was isolated with the Qiagen DNeasy Blood and Tissue Kit. This clone showed up just a few times. Its antigen remains unidentified. One base away there is no much larger clone; base qualities are not given. The sequence came from a human patient who received a liver transplant. After a transplant, the donor of the graft may account for some T cells. Sequencing was performed on CD4+ T cells from blood, taken 45 to 46 months after liver transplant. The sequence links TRBV5-4 to TRBJ2-5, with TRBD1 as a weak D call on 6 bases. This receptor has the CDR3 CASSDGQLNIFRETQYF. Read as DNA, the sequence is TGTGCCAGCAGCGATGGACAGCTCAATATATTCCGAGAGACCCAGTACTTC.